This T cell receptor beta chain was recovered during a study of blood T cell repertoires in COVID-19. Turning to the study itself: The United States, Italy and Spain were the sources of the acute and convalescent COVID-19 samples. Sources were T cells, B-cell-depleted T cells, or PBMCs; the material itself was cDNA or gDNA.

V lost 4 bases to trimming and J lost 4 bases; unmatched junction nucleotides: 9. Germline lookup yields CDR1 SGHRS and CDR2 YFSETQ. The CDR3 covers 15 residues. Source study methods: Cell counts per sample came from amplifying reference gene primers. Method: immunoSEQ multiplex PCR; TCRdb's copy keeps in-frame clones and lacks some. Clone size and V and J calls were adopted from that table, with D and trimming inferred from the DNA. The profile shows around 190,000 clones, about four fifths of them singletons. The chain combines TRBV5-1 with TRBJ2-3, with 7 bases aligning to TRBD2. This TCR derives from a man between 60 and 70 years old with acute or convalescent COVID-19. The sequenced sample was peripheral blood. CDR3 residues: CASSPVGGTSDTQYF. For the CDR3, the DNA is TGCGCCAGCAGCCCGGTCGGGGGGACCTCAGATACGCAGTATTTT.